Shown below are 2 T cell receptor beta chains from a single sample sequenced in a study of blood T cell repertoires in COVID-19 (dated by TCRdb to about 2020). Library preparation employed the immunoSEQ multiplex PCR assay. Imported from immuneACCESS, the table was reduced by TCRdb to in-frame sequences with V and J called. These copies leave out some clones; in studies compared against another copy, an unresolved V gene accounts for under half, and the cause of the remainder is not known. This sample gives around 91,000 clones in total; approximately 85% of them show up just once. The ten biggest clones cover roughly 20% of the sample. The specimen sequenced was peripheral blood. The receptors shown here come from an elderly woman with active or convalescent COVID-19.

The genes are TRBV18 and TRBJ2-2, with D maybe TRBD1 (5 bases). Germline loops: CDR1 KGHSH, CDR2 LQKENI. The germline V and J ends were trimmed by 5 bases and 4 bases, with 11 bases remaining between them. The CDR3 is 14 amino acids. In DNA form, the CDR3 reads TGTGCCAGCTCAACCGGACAAGCCACCGGGGAGCTGTTTTTT. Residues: CASSTGQATGELFF.

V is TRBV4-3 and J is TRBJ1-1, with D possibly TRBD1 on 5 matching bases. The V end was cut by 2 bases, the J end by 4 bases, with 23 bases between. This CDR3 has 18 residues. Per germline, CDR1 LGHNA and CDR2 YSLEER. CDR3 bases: TGCGCCAGCAGCCAAAGTGTCCCAGGGAGGATTGAAGGCACTGAAGCTTTCTTT. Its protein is CASSQSVPGRIEGTEAFF.